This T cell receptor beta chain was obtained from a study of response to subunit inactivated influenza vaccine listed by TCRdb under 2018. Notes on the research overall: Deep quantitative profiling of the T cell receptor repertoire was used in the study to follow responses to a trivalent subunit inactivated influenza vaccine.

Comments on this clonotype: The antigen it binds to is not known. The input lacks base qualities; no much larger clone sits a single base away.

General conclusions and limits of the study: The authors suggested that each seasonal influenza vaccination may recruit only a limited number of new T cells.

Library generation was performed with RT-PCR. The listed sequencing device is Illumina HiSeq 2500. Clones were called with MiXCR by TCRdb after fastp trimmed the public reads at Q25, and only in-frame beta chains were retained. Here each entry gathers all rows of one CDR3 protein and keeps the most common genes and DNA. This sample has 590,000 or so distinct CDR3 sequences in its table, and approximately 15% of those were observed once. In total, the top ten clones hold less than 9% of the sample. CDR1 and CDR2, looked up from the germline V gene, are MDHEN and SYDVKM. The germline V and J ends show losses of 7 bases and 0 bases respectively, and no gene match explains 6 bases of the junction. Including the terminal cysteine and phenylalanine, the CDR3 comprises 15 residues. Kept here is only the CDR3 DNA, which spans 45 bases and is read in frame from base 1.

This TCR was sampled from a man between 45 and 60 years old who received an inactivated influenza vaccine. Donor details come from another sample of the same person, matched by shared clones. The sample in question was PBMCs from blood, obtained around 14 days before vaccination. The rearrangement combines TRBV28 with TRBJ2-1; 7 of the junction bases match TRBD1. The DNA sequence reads TGTGCCAGCAAGGGACCAGGGGGCTCCTACAATGAGCAGTTCTTC. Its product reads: CASKGPGGSYNEQFF.